The clone carrying this T cell receptor beta chain was observed at least ten times. The target antigen is unknown. MiXCR, run by TCRdb on the RT-PCR reads, gives a single entry per CDR3 protein. Here the sample spans roughly 650,000 distinct CDR3 sequences, 14% being singletons. Germline V gene data show CDR1 as LNHNV and CDR2 as YYDKDF (reference sequence). This CDR3 is 15 amino acids long. V shed 0 bases and J 4 bases; nucleotides not matched to a gene: 3. The data derive from a study of response to subunit inactivated influenza vaccine. The study, taken as a whole, reports: Each seasonal influenza vaccination recruits few new T cells, the authors suggested.

The chain links TRBV15 to TRBJ1-5; 7 nucleotides align to TRBD1. The clonotype was recovered from a man aged 45-65 years who received an inactivated influenza vaccine. Sequencing used PBMCs from blood, obtained less than 15 days before vaccination. The CDR3 DNA reads as TGTGCCACCAGCAGAGAAGGACAGGTTAATCAGCCCCAGCATTTT. This sequence encodes CATSREGQVNQPQHF.